Presented here are 29 T cell receptor beta chains from one specimen sequenced in a study of neoadjuvant anti-PD-1 for oral cavity cancer. Specified time point: after neoadjuvant nivolumab, at surgical resection. This table comes from immunoSEQ multiplex PCR, and its TCRdb copy is limited to in-frame clones, with some not included. Counted here are approximately 15,000 clones, about four fifths occurring once; the ten biggest clones make up 2.8%. Sequencing used PBMCs, obtained after nivolumab (anti-PD-1) treatment. The origin of the receptors is a person aged 35 to 85 with oral cavity squamous cell carcinoma.

The chain couples TRBV28 to TRBJ2-2, with D perhaps matching TRBD2 (6 bases). In germline, CDR1 is MDHEN, CDR2 SYDVKM. This CDR3 contains 15 residues. V was pared by 2 bases and J by 5 bases, with 12 bases between. The CDR3 bases are TGTGCCAGCAGTTTAATTGGGCTAGCGACCGGGGAGCTGTTTTTT. It codes for CASSLIGLATGELFF.

The V and J genes are TRBV5-1 and TRBJ2-3; D is possibly TRBD2 (6 bases). CDR3 length: 16 residues. Germline V gene lookup returns CDR1 SGHRS and CDR2 YFSETQ. Trimming left V 0 bases short and J 0 bases short, with 11 bases between. The CDR3 reads CASSLVVAASTDTQYF. CDR3 bases: TGCGCCAGCAGCTTGGTAGTAGCGGCTAGCACAGATACGCAGTATTTT.

The chain uses TRBV2 and TRBJ2-7; 11 bases are shared with TRBD2. This CDR3 has 15 amino acids. Germline values: CDR1 SNHLY, CDR2 FYNNEI. V shed 3 bases, J shed 7 bases, and the junction held 8 bases outside the gene matches. CDR3 in DNA: TGTGCCAGCAGTGATCGACTAGCGGGGAGAGCGGAGCAGTACTTC. Translated, it gives CASSDRLAGRAEQYF.

This clone has just a few counts. The rearrangement links TRBV30 to TRBJ1-1, with TRBD1 matching over 7 bases. Germline CDR1 reads GTSNPN; CDR2 reads SVGIG (reference sequence). Trimming took 5 bases from V and 2 from J; bases not matched to a gene: 5. CDR3 size: 13 residues. The CDR3 DNA sequence: TGTGCCTGGCACAGGACAGGAAACACTGAAGCTTTCTTT. It translates to CAWHRTGNTEAFF.

The V and J genes are TRBV6-6 and TRBJ1-2, with D unresolved. The length of the CDR3 is 14 residues. The germline V gene encodes CDR1 MNHNY and CDR2 SVGAGI (reference sequence). Trimming cost V 5 bases and J 4 bases, with 14 bases left between them. The CDR3: CASSPAGRGYGYTF. Written as DNA, the CDR3 is TGTGCCAGCAGTCCCGCTGGACGCGGCTATGGCTACACCTTC.

This clone was counted a few times. The chain links TRBV19 to TRBJ2-7; no clear D gene. Germline V lookup: CDR1 LNHDA, CDR2 SQIVND (reference sequence). There are 14 residues in the CDR3. With 1 base removed from V and 3 bases from J, the gap between germline ends came to 10 bases. CDR3 sequence: CASSIASRIYEQYF. The CDR3 DNA reads TGTGCCAGTAGTATAGCTTCGAGGATCTACGAGCAGTACTTC.

The rearrangement uses TRBV6-5 and TRBJ2-7; 9 bases are shared with TRBD1. V gave up 2 bases and J gave up 4 bases; unmatched junction bases: 3. Germline values: CDR1 MNHEY, CDR2 SVGAGI. The CDR3 has 14 amino acids. In DNA, the CDR3 is TGTGCCAGCAGTTACAGGGACAGGGAGTACGAGCAGTACTTC. Residues: CASSYRDREYEQYF.

The chain recombines TRBV7-2 with TRBJ2-7, with 10 bases that match TRBD1. The J segment lost 3 bases and the V segment lost 6 bases, leaving 5 bases of the junction unmatched. Germline CDR1 and CDR2: SGHTA and FQGNSA. This CDR3 comprises 14 residues. In DNA form, the CDR3 reads TGTGCCAGCAGTCCCGGACAGGGGGGCTACGAGCAGTACTTC. This sequence encodes CASSPGQGGYEQYF.

This clone was picked up one time. The V and J genes are TRBV7-2 and TRBJ2-7, with D perhaps TRBD1 or TRBD2 (5 bases each). Germline CDR1 reads SGHTA; CDR2 reads FQGNSA. Deletions cut 2 bases from V and 4 bases from J, with 6 bases between. The CDR3 is made up of 12 amino acids. CDR3 protein: CASSLWGYEQYF. The CDR3 DNA is TGTGCCAGCAGCTTATGGGGGTACGAGCAGTACTTC.

The chain employs TRBV4-1 and TRBJ1-1, with D possibly matching TRBD1 (6 bases). The germline V gene has CDR1 MGHRA and CDR2 YSYEKL. CDR3 length: 15 residues. With 4 bases removed from V and 4 bases from J, the gap between germline ends came to 16 bases. Here the CDR3 DNA reads TGCGCCAGCAGCCGAGGGGGAGGTCTGGGCACTGAAGCTTTCTTT. Residues: CASSRGGGLGTEAFF.

V and J are TRBV27 and TRBJ2-7, with 15 bases that match TRBD2. This CDR3 region has 14 residues. CDR1 is MNHEY, CDR2 SMNVEV, per germline (reference sequence). V gave up 8 bases and J gave up 7 bases; unmatched junction bases: 6. The CDR3 here is CASGGTSGRWEQYF. CDR3 sequence (DNA): TGTGCCAGCGGGGGGACTAGCGGGAGGTGGGAGCAGTACTTC.

The table lists this clone with a count of one. The chain combines TRBV6-1 with TRBJ2-1, with 8 bases identical to TRBD2. The CDR3 extends over 15 amino acids. The germline gives CDR1 MNHNS, CDR2 SASEGT. Trimming cost V 6 bases and J 3 bases; bases outside gene matches: 7. CDR3 in amino acids: CASSEVAGSYNEQFF. As DNA, the CDR3 is TGTGCCAGCAGCGAGGTAGCGGGAAGCTACAATGAGCAGTTCTTC.

This clone was seen only once. The J gene is TRBJ1-3, the V gene TRBV30; D unclear. The CDR3 is 13 residues long. Trimming left V 3 bases short and J 3 bases short, with 9 bases between. Per the germline V gene, CDR1 is GTSNPN and CDR2 is SVGIG (reference sequence). DNA of the CDR3: TGTGCCTGGAGAATTTGGAATGGAAACACCATATATTTT. Translated: CAWRIWNGNTIYF.

V and J are TRBV4-2 and TRBJ2-7; a weak D match, TRBD2 (8 bases). Germline loops: CDR1 LGHNA, CDR2 YNFKEQ. The length of the CDR3 is 16 residues. The ends were cut back, 4 bases at V and 0 bases at J, with 16 bases in the middle. The CDR3 protein is CASSPREGDSSYEQYF. The CDR3 DNA follows: TGTGCCAGCAGCCCCCGGGAGGGGGACAGCTCCTACGAGCAGTACTTC.

The J gene is TRBJ2-5, the V gene TRBV4-1; 10 bases map to TRBD2. The germline CDR1 and CDR2 sequences are MGHRA and YSYEKL. CDR3 length equals 17 residues. The V gene end was trimmed by 0 bases and the J gene end by 4 bases; junction bases not matched to a gene: 8. For the CDR3, the DNA is TGCGCCAGCAGCCAAGATTTGGCTAGCGGGAGAGGAGAGACCCAGTACTTC. It is translated as CASSQDLASGRGETQYF.

The CDR3 region is CASSQWGRGSSYNEQFF. DNA of the CDR3: TGTGCCAGCAGCCAGTGGGGTCGAGGGAGCTCCTACAATGAGCAGTTCTTC. This chain uses TRBV5-6 with TRBJ2-1; possible D gene TRBD2, 5 bases. Germline CDR1 and CDR2: SGHDT and YYEEEE. This CDR3 is 17 amino acids long. Trimming removed 4 bases from V and 0 bases from J, with 17 bases in between.

Only a few counts were recorded for this clone. V gene TRBV2 combines with J gene TRBJ2-2; D call uncertain. From germline, CDR1 is SNHLY and CDR2 FYNNEI. The CDR3 is 13 residues long. V was clipped by 7 bases and J by 5 bases, with 11 bases between them. The chain's CDR3 is CASNAAGTGELFF. The CDR3 nucleotides are TGTGCCAGCAATGCCGCCGGGACCGGGGAGCTGTTTTTT.

This clone was recorded once. The CDR3, as DNA: TGTGCCAGCAGCTTATCCAGCAACGAGCAGTACTTC. It is translated as CASSLSSNEQYF. V usage is TRBV7-9 and J usage is TRBJ2-7; unclear D gene. The CDR3 is 12 amino acids. Trimming took 2 bases from V and 5 from J, leaving 7 bases between them. Germline V gives CDR1 SEHNR, CDR2 FQNEAQ (reference sequence). The full variable domain, its missing parts supplied by reference TRBV7-9 and TRBJ2-7, is DTGVSQNPRHKITKRGQNVTFRCDPISEHNRLYWYRQTLGQGPEFLTYFQNEAQLEKSRLLSDRFSAERPKGSFSTLEIQRTEQGDSAMYLCASSLSSNEQYFGPGTRLTVT.

The V gene is TRBV13, the J gene TRBJ2-7; 8 bases fit TRBD2. Looked up from germline, CDR1 is PRHDT and CDR2 is FYEKMQ (reference sequence). V was pared by 5 bases and J by 7 bases, with 10 bases of the junction left unmatched. The CDR3 runs 14 residues. The CDR3 protein is CASSTRGGAGEQYF. DNA of the CDR3: TGTGCCAGCAGCACCCGGGGGGGGGCGGGTGAGCAGTACTTC.

This sequence joins TRBV5-5 and TRBJ2-7; 11 bases agree with TRBD2. This CDR3 has 16 residues. Trimming cost V 0 bases and J 6 bases; bases outside gene matches: 8. Germline V gives CDR1 SGHKS, CDR2 YYEKEE (reference sequence). The CDR3 is CASSLGVLAGDGEQYF. DNA for the CDR3: TGTGCCAGCAGCTTGGGTGTACTAGCGGGAGACGGCGAGCAGTACTTC.

J is TRBJ2-3 and V is TRBV9; D could derive from TRBD1 or TRBD2 (5 bases each). The CDR3 runs to 19 residues. V dropped 0 bases and J dropped 2 bases, with 22 bases sitting between them. The germline gives CDR1 SGDLS, CDR2 YYNGEE. The CDR3 region is CASSVEVGGATGFTDTQYF. CDR3 nucleotide sequence: TGTGCCAGCAGCGTAGAAGTTGGGGGTGCTACCGGATTCACAGATACGCAGTATTTT.

The chain couples TRBV27 to TRBJ1-3, with D unresolved. The V end lost 5 bases, the J end lost 7 bases, and 18 bases lay between the germline ends. This CDR3 spans 15 amino acids. Germline-derived CDR1 and CDR2 are MNHEY and SMNVEV (reference sequence). The CDR3 region has the DNA TGTGCCAGCAGTCTGAAACCGGGAGATCAGAACACCATATATTTT. This encodes CASSLKPGDQNTIYF.

This clone came up a few times. This rearrangement joins TRBV28 to TRBJ2-1; 7 nucleotides align to TRBD2. Germline trimming cut 2 bases from V and 3 bases from J; bases unmatched to any gene: 13. Germline V lookup: CDR1 MDHEN, CDR2 SYDVKM. This CDR3 is built from 18 residues. This CDR3 is CASSLNMRAGNSYNEQFF. The DNA of the CDR3 is TGTGCCAGCAGTTTAAATATGAGAGCGGGAAACAGCTACAATGAGCAGTTCTTC.

This clone was seen more than once but under ten times. The rearrangement uses TRBV11-2 and TRBJ1-4; D is possibly TRBD1 (6 bases). V lost 5 bases, J lost 2 bases, and 15 bases lay in between. The CDR3 runs to 16 residues. Germline V gene lookup returns CDR1 SGHAT and CDR2 FQNNGV. The CDR3 here is CASSRLTGPTNEKLFF. CDR3 in DNA: TGTGCCAGCAGCCGCCTCACAGGGCCGACTAATGAAAAACTGTTTTTT.

The V gene is TRBV27, the J gene TRBJ2-1, with 10 bases lining up with TRBD2. J was trimmed by 2 bases and V by 9 bases; bases with no gene match: 4. This CDR3 is 14 amino acids long. From germline, CDR1 is MNHEY and CDR2 SMNVEV (reference sequence). This CDR3 is CASPTSGAYNEQFF. The CDR3 DNA follows: TGTGCCAGTCCCACTAGCGGGGCCTACAATGAGCAGTTCTTC.

CDR3: CATSRRQEGNEQFF. The CDR3 DNA sequence: TGTGCCACCAGCAGAAGGCAGGAGGGAAATGAGCAGTTCTTC. The chain carries TRBV15 and TRBJ2-1, with a possible D match to TRBD2 (6 bases). Germline CDR1 reads LNHNV; CDR2 reads YYDKDF (reference sequence). The CDR3 contains 14 residues. V lost 2 bases, J lost 7 bases, and 12 bases lay in between.

This clone was found a few times. This chain connects TRBV9 to TRBJ2-2; TRBD2 aligns across 12 bases. Germline assignment: CDR1 SGDLS and CDR2 YYNGEE. The CDR3 consists of 17 residues. Trimming at V came to 3 bases and at J to 1 base, leaving 4 bases not matched to a gene. CDR3 residues: CASSALAGGRNTGELFF. The CDR3 nucleotides are TGTGCCAGCAGCGCCCTAGCGGGAGGGAGGAACACCGGGGAGCTGTTTTTT.

This clone was seen more than once but under ten times. The chain carries TRBV27 and TRBJ2-7; 7 bases agree with TRBD1. Germline values: CDR1 MNHEY, CDR2 SMNVEV (reference sequence). V was clipped by 6 bases and J by 4 bases; unmatched bases: 12. The CDR3 runs to 15 residues. Written as DNA, the CDR3 is TGTGCCAGCAGACCCCTTCCGGGACAGCAATACGAGCAGTACTTC. This codes for CASRPLPGQQYEQYF.

V usage is TRBV6-1 and J usage is TRBJ1-4, with 8 positions matching TRBD1. The CDR3 has 14 amino acids. Trimming cost V 6 bases and J 2 bases; bases outside gene matches: 2. Looked up from germline, CDR1 is MNHNS and CDR2 is SASEGT. The CDR3 protein is CASSRGPTNEKLFF. The CDR3 DNA follows: TGTGCCAGCAGCAGGGGGCCGACTAATGAAAAACTGTTTTTT.